This TCR beta chain was sequenced in a study of blood T cell repertoires in COVID-19. Libraries were prepared by immunoSEQ multiplex PCR; TCRdb keeps only in-frame clonotypes and omits some of them. The table includes around 15,000 clones, approximately 86% detected once. The CDR3 extends over 15 amino acids. Germline V gene sequence: CDR1 SGHRS, CDR2 YFSETQ. With V trimmed by 0 bases and J by 7 bases, 7 bases remained unmatched. The J gene is TRBJ2-1, the V gene TRBV5-1, with 7 bases aligning to TRBD1. The source material was peripheral blood. The sequence was collected from a human donor in a cohort sampled during active COVID-19. The CDR3 spells CASSLGGTAENEQFF. CDR3 coding DNA: TGCGCCAGCAGCTTGGGGGGGACAGCAGAAAATGAGCAGTTCTTC.